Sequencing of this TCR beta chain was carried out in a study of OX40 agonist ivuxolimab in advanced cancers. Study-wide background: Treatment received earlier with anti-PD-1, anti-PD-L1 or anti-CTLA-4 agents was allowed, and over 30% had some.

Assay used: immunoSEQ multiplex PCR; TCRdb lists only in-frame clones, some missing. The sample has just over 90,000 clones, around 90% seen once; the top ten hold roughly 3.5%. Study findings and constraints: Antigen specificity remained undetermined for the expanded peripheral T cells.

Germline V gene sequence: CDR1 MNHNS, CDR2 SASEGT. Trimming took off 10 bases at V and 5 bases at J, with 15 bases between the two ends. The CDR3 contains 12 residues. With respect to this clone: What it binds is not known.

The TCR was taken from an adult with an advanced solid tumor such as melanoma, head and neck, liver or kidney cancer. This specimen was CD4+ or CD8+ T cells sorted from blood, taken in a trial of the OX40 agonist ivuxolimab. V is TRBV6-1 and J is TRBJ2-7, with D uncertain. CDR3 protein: CATWLRADEQYF. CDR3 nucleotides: TGTGCCACTTGGCTAAGGGCTGACGAGCAGTACTTC.